This T cell receptor (beta chain) was sequenced during a study of T cells in Graves' hyperthyroidism and ophthalmopathy. The study, taken as a whole, reports: Most expanded thyroid clonotypes above 0.001 recurred in blood.

This clonotype has a count of ten or more. Its antigen is not identified. Amplification of TCR beta CDR3 regions used RNA as the template. TCR CDR3 underwent first-round RT-PCR with the HTBI primer set. TCRdb reprocessed the multiplex PCR reads via MiXCR and lists one record per CDR3 protein. In the table there are around 760,000 distinct CDR3 sequences, just over 35% of which are singletons. The receptor was derived from a woman in her forties with Graves' hyperthyroidism. Sequencing input: blood.

Here the CDR3 reads CASSSAASGSGTDTQYF. The CDR3, as DNA: TGTGCCAGCAGCTCAGCGGCTAGCGGGAGCGGAACAGATACGCAGTATTTT. The chain joins TRBV7-9 to TRBJ2-3, with 10 nucleotides matching TRBD2. Germline CDR1 and CDR2: SEHNR and FQNEAQ (reference sequence). The CDR3 has 17 residues. V lost 4 bases to trimming and J lost 3 bases; unmatched junction nucleotides: 10.